This T cell receptor (beta chain) came from a study of immune evolution from preneoplasia to lung adenocarcinoma. Nucleic acids came from premalignant or tumor cells enriched by macro-dissection. Repertoires were generated with immunoSEQ multiplex PCR, while TCRdb's copy carries only in-frame clones and drops some. The sample lists 7,000 to 9,000 clones, roughly three quarters occurring once. Germline V CDR1 and CDR2: SGHKS, YYEKEE (reference sequence). The CDR3 covers 15 residues. Trimming took off 4 bases at V and 3 bases at J, with 16 bases between the two ends. The sample was FFPE invasive lung adenocarcinoma tissue. This receptor was identified in a person in their 40s with lung adenocarcinoma. The rearrangement links TRBV5-5 to TRBJ2-5, with D possibly TRBD1 on 7 matching bases. The CDR3 loop is CASSPPAGQKETQYF. CDR3 nucleotides: TGTGCCAGCAGCCCACCGGCGGGACAGAAAGAGACCCAGTACTTC.